The 26 T cell receptor beta chains below were found in one sample sequenced in a study of vaccination effects on CD4 cells after COVID-19. Some clones are missing from TCRdb's copy, which holds only in-frame ones; the method was immunoSEQ multiplex PCR. This repertoire shows 9,500 to 15,000 clones, 71% found once; its top ten account for over 7%. These receptors' antigens are unknown. Prior to sequencing, the ViraFEST assay stimulated PBMC with viral peptide pools, which expanded the antigen-specific CD4+ T cells. The culture ran for 10 days before CD4+ T cells were isolated. Subjects were given two BNT162b2 or mRNA-1273 vaccine doses. Sequencing was performed on CD4+ T cells from PBMCs cultured with SARS-CoV-2 spike peptides, taken after COVID-19 vaccination. The source of these receptors is a human donor who received a COVID-19 vaccine.

This chain joins TRBV19 and TRBJ1-5, with 11 positions matching TRBD1. Germline trimming cut 4 bases from V and 2 bases from J; bases unmatched to any gene: 1. Per germline, CDR1 LNHDA and CDR2 SQIVND (reference sequence). The CDR3 extends over 15 amino acids. CDR3: CASSTGQGGNQPQHF. The CDR3, as DNA: TGTGCCAGTAGTACGGGACAGGGGGGCAATCAGCCCCAGCATTTT.

V gene TRBV4-1 combines with J gene TRBJ1-5; no clear D. The CDR3 is 13 residues long. Deletions cut 0 bases from V and 4 bases from J, with 4 bases between. In germline, CDR1 is MGHRA, CDR2 YSYEKL. This CDR3 reads CASSQDWNQPQHF. CDR3 nucleotides: TGCGCCAGCAGCCAAGATTGGAATCAGCCCCAGCATTTT.

The chain joins TRBV14 to TRBJ2-2; no clear D. Per the germline V gene, CDR1 is SGHDN and CDR2 is FVKESK. The V end lost 7 bases, the J end lost 2 bases, and 8 bases lay between the germline ends. This CDR3 comprises 13 residues. The CDR3 protein is CASTNINTGELFF. For the CDR3, the DNA is TGTGCCAGCACAAATATAAACACCGGGGAGCTGTTTTTT.

The rearrangement joins TRBV5-4 to TRBJ1-1; the D is unclear. The CDR3 loop spans 15 amino acids. Trimming pared 4 bases from V and 1 base from J, leaving 14 bases between. Germline V gene data show CDR1 as SGHNT and CDR2 as YYREEE (reference sequence). The CDR3 reads CASSNYRGTNTEAFF. The CDR3 DNA is TGTGCCAGCAGCAACTACCGGGGAACGAACACTGAAGCTTTCTTT.

This clone has only one observation. The J gene is TRBJ2-5, the V gene TRBV4-1, with 8 bases that match TRBD1. The CDR3 totals 17 residues. J gave up 4 bases and V 0 bases, and 10 bases lay outside the gene matches. Germline V lookup: CDR1 MGHRA, CDR2 YSYEKL. The CDR3 spells CASSQDSHSGGGETQYF. The CDR3 DNA reads as TGCGCCAGCAGCCAAGATTCGCACTCAGGGGGCGGAGAGACCCAGTACTTC.

This rearrangement joins TRBV3-1 (or the pseudogene TRBV3-2) to TRBJ2-7, with a possible D match to TRBD1 (5 bases). Germline values: CDR1 LGHDT, CDR2 YNNKEL (reference sequence). The CDR3 runs to 14 residues. V lost 1 base and J 4 bases, leaving 11 bases between the germline ends. The CDR3 bases are TGTGCCAGCAGCCAAGGTTCCAGGGCGTACGAGCAGTACTTC. Protein: CASSQGSRAYEQYF.

This clone appeared a single time. CDR3 DNA: TGTGCCAGCAGCCTGGGACTAGCGGGCTTGGCCTACGAGCAGTACTTC. Translating it yields CASSLGLAGLAYEQYF. This chain uses TRBV28 with TRBJ2-7; TRBD2 aligns across 12 bases. The CDR3 is 16 amino acids. Looked up from germline, CDR1 is MDHEN and CDR2 is SYDVKM. The ends lost 6 bases at V and 2 bases at J; junction bases unmatched: 8. Based on the CDR3 plus reference TRBV28 and TRBJ2-7, the full variable domain is DVKVTQSSRYLVKRTGEKVFLECVQDMDHENMFWYRQDPGLGLRLIYFSYDVKMKEKGDIPEGYSVSREKKERFSLILESASTNQTSMYLCASSLGLAGLAYEQYFGPGTRLTVT.

The gene calls are TRBV2 and TRBJ2-7, with D tentatively TRBD1 (6 bases). CDR1 and CDR2 (germline): SNHLY, FYNNEI. This CDR3 spans 11 amino acids. V lost 6 bases to trimming and J lost 8 bases, with 11 bases between them. The CDR3, as DNA: TGTGCCAGCAGCGAACAGGGTCAGCAGTACTTC. Translating it yields CASSEQGQQYF.

The rearrangement joins TRBV19 to TRBJ1-2; D may be TRBD1 (6 bases). Germline V gives CDR1 LNHDA, CDR2 SQIVND (reference sequence). This CDR3 is built from 17 residues. V was cut by 6 bases and J by 3 bases, with 23 bases left in between. CDR3 sequence reads: CASSTVHSQGSHYGYTF. CDR3 sequence (DNA): TGTGCCAGTAGCACCGTGCATTCTCAGGGGAGTCACTATGGCTACACCTTC.

The chain employs TRBV4-3 and TRBJ1-4; D gene unclear. The CDR3 consists of 13 residues. CDR1 is LGHNA and CDR2 is YSLEER in the germline V gene. Between the trimmed V and J ends, which lost 2 bases and 2 bases, there was a span of 3 bases. Written as DNA, the CDR3 is TGCGCCAGCAGCCAAAACACTAATGAAAAACTGTTTTTT. As protein: CASSQNTNEKLFF.

This sequence joins TRBV7-8 and TRBJ2-7; D is unclear. Per germline, CDR1 SGHVS and CDR2 FQNEAQ. Trimming shortened V by 0 bases and J by 0 bases, and 9 bases separated the two germline ends. The CDR3 runs 15 residues. The CDR3 loop reads CASSLAASLSYEQYF. CDR3 in DNA: TGTGCCAGCAGCTTAGCAGCGAGCCTCTCCTACGAGCAGTACTTC.

The J gene is TRBJ2-7, the V gene TRBV3-1 (or the pseudogene TRBV3-2); D is possibly TRBD2 (5 bases). The ends were cut back, 0 bases at V and 2 bases at J, with 8 bases in the middle. The CDR3 sequence is 14 residues long. CDR1 is LGHDT, CDR2 YNNKEL, per germline (reference sequence). The CDR3 loop reads CASSQDFGAYEQYF. The CDR3 nucleotides are TGTGCCAGCAGCCAAGATTTCGGGGCCTACGAGCAGTACTTC.

The genes are TRBV6-6 and TRBJ1-5; D not resolved. Germline CDR1 reads MNHNY; CDR2 reads SVGAGI (reference sequence). This CDR3 has 12 residues. V was shortened by 11 bases and J by 0 bases, with 8 bases between the two germline ends. The CDR3: CAEGGSNQPQHF. As DNA, the CDR3 is TGTGCCGAGGGCGGTAGCAATCAGCCCCAGCATTTT.

V is TRBV7-2 and J is TRBJ1-1; D gene unclear. V was clipped by 5 bases and J by 8 bases, with 12 bases between them. Germline values: CDR1 SGHTA, CDR2 FQGNSA. The CDR3 covers 12 residues. The DNA of the CDR3 is TGTGCCAGCAGCGGAGGCCCCAAGGAAGCTTTCTTT. Residues: CASSGGPKEAFF.

The gene calls are TRBV7-2 and TRBJ2-1, with D perhaps matching TRBD1 (6 bases). Germline loops: CDR1 SGHTA, CDR2 FQGNSA. V was trimmed by 5 bases and J by 9 bases, leaving 8 bases between them. The length of the CDR3 is 11 residues. Written as DNA, the CDR3 is TGTGCCAGCAGCATAGGGGGTGAGCAGTTCTTC. This gives the protein CASSIGGEQFF.

The V call is TRBV5-1, the J call TRBJ2-3, with D maybe TRBD2 (6 bases). Germline V gives CDR1 SGHRS, CDR2 YFSETQ. V gave up 4 bases and J gave up 5 bases, with 11 bases separating them. The CDR3 is 13 residues long. In nucleotides, the CDR3 is TGCGCCAGCAGCCCGGGAGAGTTAGATACGCAGTATTTT. Translating it yields CASSPGELDTQYF.

The chain has TRBV7-9 and TRBJ2-5, with TRBD1 matching 9 bases. CDR1 is SEHNR, CDR2 FQNEAQ, per germline (reference sequence). The CDR3 length is 16 residues. Unmatched junction bases numbered 8, after V lost 1 base and J lost 5 bases. CDR3 protein: CASSLVFNRGQETQYF. CDR3 bases: TGTGCCAGCAGCTTAGTCTTTAACAGGGGGCAGGAGACCCAGTACTTC. Combining the CDR3 with reference TRBV7-9 and TRBJ2-5 gives the whole variable domain DTGVSQNPRHKITKRGQNVTFRCDPISEHNRLYWYRQTLGQGPEFLTYFQNEAQLEKSRLLSDRFSAERPKGSFSTLEIQRTEQGDSAMYLCASSLVFNRGQETQYFGPGTRLLVL.

This sequence joins TRBV24-1 and TRBJ1-5; possibly TRBD1 for D (6 bases). CDR3 length equals 15 residues. V shed 4 bases and J shed 5 bases, with 14 bases lying between them. Germline V lookup: CDR1 KGHDR, CDR2 SFDVKD. The CDR3 bases are TGTGCCACCAGTGAGCCGACAGGAGGGGATCAGCCCCAGCATTTT. Its protein is CATSEPTGGDQPQHF.

V is TRBV10-2 and J is TRBJ2-7, with TRBD1 identical over 7 bases. The CDR3 sequence is 13 residues long. V shed 7 bases and J 2 bases; nucleotides not matched to a gene: 5. The germline CDR1 and CDR2 sequences are WSHSY and SAAADI. In nucleotides, the CDR3 is TGCGCCAGCACTATGACAGGGCCCTACGAGCAGTACTTC. Its translation is CASTMTGPYEQYF.

The V call is TRBV7-9, the J call TRBJ1-2; no reliable D call. The V gene's germline CDR1 is SEHNR and CDR2 FQNEAQ (reference sequence). The CDR3 consists of 15 residues. Trimming removed 2 bases from V and 8 bases from J, with 18 bases in between. In DNA, the CDR3 is TGTGCCAGCAGCTTATCTCTTTCAATCCTCCGGGGCTACACCTTC. Protein product: CASSLSLSILRGYTF.

The chain carries TRBV7-2 and TRBJ1-1, with a possible D match to TRBD1 (6 bases). V lost 5 bases and J 0 bases, leaving 13 bases between the germline ends. Germline V gives CDR1 SGHTA, CDR2 FQGNSA. The CDR3 contains 15 residues. The CDR3 loop reads CASSPRQVLNTEAFF. The CDR3 nucleotides are TGTGCCAGCAGCCCGCGACAGGTCTTGAACACTGAAGCTTTCTTT.

On this clone: Compared with germline, one end of the junction differs, possibly owing to a read error. The chain is built from TRBV28 and TRBJ1-4; D remains ambiguous. CDR1 and CDR2 from the germline V gene are MDHEN and SYDVKM. CDR3 length equals 11 residues. The CDR3 protein is CASRLYEKLFF. CDR3 nucleotides: TGTGCCAGCAGATTATATGAAAAACTGTTTTTT.

V is TRBV3-1 (or the pseudogene TRBV3-2) and J is TRBJ1-2, with TRBD1 as a possible D gene (6 bases). This CDR3 region has 13 residues. The V gene's germline CDR1 is LGHDT and CDR2 YNNKEL (reference sequence). Trimming took 4 bases from V and 8 from J, leaving 14 bases between them. The CDR3 reads CASSRTDGGGYTF. CDR3 DNA sequence: TGTGCCAGCAGCCGGACAGACGGCGGCGGCTACACCTTC.

In its sample, this clone was seen once. The chain links TRBV6-2 or TRBV6-3 to TRBJ2-1, with 11 positions matching TRBD2. The CDR3 is made up of 16 amino acids. With 2 bases clipped from V and 4 bases from J, the junction kept 4 bases outside the gene matches. CDR1 is MNHEY, CDR2 SVGEGT, per germline. The CDR3 region is CASSYRTSGGYNEQFF. The CDR3, as DNA: TGTGCCAGCAGTTACCGCACTAGCGGGGGTTACAATGAGCAGTTCTTC.

The J gene is TRBJ2-7, the V gene TRBV4-3; D is undetermined. CDR1 LGHNA and CDR2 YSLEER come from the germline V gene. Between the trimmed V and J ends, which lost 0 bases and 3 bases, there was a span of 6 bases. The CDR3 is made up of 13 amino acids. In nucleotides, the CDR3 is TGCGCCAGCAGCCAAGATTTGTACTACGAGCAGTACTTC. As protein: CASSQDLYYEQYF.

The chain has TRBV7-3 and TRBJ2-3; TRBD2 is a possible D gene (7 bases). V lost 5 bases, J lost 2 bases, and 17 bases lay in between. There are 16 residues in the CDR3. Germline V gives CDR1 SGHTA, CDR2 FQGTGA. The CDR3 coding sequence is TGTGCCAGCAGCCTCGCCGGGGGGCCGTCCACAGATACGCAGTATTTT. This codes for CASSLAGGPSTDTQYF.